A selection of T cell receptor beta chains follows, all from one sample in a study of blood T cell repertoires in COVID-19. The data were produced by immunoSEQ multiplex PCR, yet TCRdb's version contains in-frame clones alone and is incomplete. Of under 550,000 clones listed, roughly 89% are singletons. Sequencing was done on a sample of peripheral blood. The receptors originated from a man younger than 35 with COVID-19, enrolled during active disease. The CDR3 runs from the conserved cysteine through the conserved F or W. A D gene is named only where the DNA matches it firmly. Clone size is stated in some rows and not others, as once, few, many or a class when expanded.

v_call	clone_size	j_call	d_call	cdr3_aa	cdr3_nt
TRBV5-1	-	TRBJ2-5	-	CASSLVAAEAETQYF	TGCGCCAGCAGCTTGGTAGCGGCGGAGGCAGAGACCCAGTACTTC
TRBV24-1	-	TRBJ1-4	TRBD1	CATSDSAGQGSEKLFF	TGTGCCACCAGTGACTCAGCGGGACAGGGTAGTGAAAAACTGTTTTTT
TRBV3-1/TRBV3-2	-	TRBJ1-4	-	CASSQDSVLNEKLFF	TGTGCCAGCAGCCAAGATTCCGTACTCAATGAAAAACTGTTTTTT
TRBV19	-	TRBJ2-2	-	CASSIVYPETGELFF	TGTGCCAGTAGTATAGTTTACCCGGAGACCGGGGAGCTGTTTTTT
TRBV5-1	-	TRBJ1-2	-	CASGWTAPGYTF	TGCGCCAGCGGCTGGACAGCCCCTGGCTACACCTTC
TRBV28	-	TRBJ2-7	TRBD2	CASSQREGPYEQYF	TGTGCCAGCAGTCAGCGGGAGGGCCCCTACGAGCAGTACTTC
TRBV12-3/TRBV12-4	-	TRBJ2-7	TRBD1	CASSRTGKHEQYF	TGTGCCAGCAGCCGGACAGGGAAACACGAGCAGTACTTC
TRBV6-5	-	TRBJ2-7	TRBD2	CASTLSGGAYEQYF	TGTGCCAGCACCCTTAGCGGGGGAGCGTACGAGCAGTACTTC
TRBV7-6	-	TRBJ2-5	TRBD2	CASSSPGAGGLGETQYF	TGTGCCAGCAGCTCCCCCGGAGCGGGGGGGCTCGGGGAGACCCAGTACTTC
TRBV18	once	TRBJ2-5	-	CASSPPGGTETQYF	TGTGCCAGCTCACCACCCGGAGGGACAGAGACCCAGTACTTC
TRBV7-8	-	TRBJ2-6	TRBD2	CASSLVWEGPGANVLTF	TGTGCCAGCAGCTTAGTGTGGGAGGGCCCTGGGGCCAACGTCCTGACTTTC
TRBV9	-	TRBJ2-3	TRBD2	CASSVEGGGTSGRTDTQYF	TGTGCCAGCAGCGTAGAGGGAGGGGGGACTAGCGGGAGGACAGATACGCAGTATTTT
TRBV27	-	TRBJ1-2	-	CASSFARNYGYTF	TGTGCCAGCAGTTTCGCCAGAAACTATGGCTACACCTTC
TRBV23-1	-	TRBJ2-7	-	CASRPLRFHHPYEQYF	TGCGCCAGCAGACCCCTGAGGTTCCATCACCCCTACGAGCAGTACTTC
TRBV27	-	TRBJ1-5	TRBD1	CASSPGTGGGYSNQPQHF	TGTGCCAGCAGTCCGGGGACAGGGGGCGGTTATAGCAATCAGCCCCAGCATTTT
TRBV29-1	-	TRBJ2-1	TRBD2	CSALAGGYNEQFF	TGCAGCGCATTAGCGGGAGGGTACAATGAGCAGTTCTTC
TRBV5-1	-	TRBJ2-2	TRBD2	CASSLQREGRSGELFF	TGCGCCAGCAGCCTGCAGCGGGAGGGCCGATCCGGGGAGCTGTTTTTT
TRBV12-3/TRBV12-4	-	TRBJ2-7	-	CASSLVPSYEQYF	TGTGCCAGCAGTTTAGTACCCAGCTACGAGCAGTACTTC
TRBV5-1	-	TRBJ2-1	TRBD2	CASSLAIASGSDNEQFF	TGCGCCAGCAGCTTGGCCATCGCGAGCGGGAGTGACAATGAGCAGTTCTTC
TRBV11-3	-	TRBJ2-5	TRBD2	CASSFSSGRKTQYF	TGTGCCAGCAGCTTTTCTAGCGGGAGAAAGACCCAGTACTTC
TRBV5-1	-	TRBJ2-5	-	CASSFTPQRETQYF	TGCGCCAGCAGCTTCACACCCCAACGAGAGACCCAGTACTTC
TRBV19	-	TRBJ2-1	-	CASTRGNEQFF	TGTGCCAGCACAAGGGGGAATGAGCAGTTCTTC
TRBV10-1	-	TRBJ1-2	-	CASSASTGRGYTF	TGCGCCAGCAGTGCGTCGACAGGAAGAGGCTACACCTTC
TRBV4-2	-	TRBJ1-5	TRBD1	CASSQDGQGPNQPQHF	TGTGCCAGCAGCCAAGACGGACAGGGACCTAATCAGCCCCAGCATTTT
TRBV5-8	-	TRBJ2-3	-	CASSLVLATTDTQYF	TGTGCCAGCAGCTTGGTGCTAGCAACCACAGATACGCAGTATTTT
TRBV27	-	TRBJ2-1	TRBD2	CASSPRLAVLYNEQFF	TGTGCCAGCAGTCCGAGACTAGCGGTCTTATACAATGAGCAGTTCTTC
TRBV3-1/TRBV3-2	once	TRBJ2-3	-	CASSPGTFATDTQYF	TGTGCCAGCAGCCCAGGGACTTTCGCCACAGATACGCAGTATTTT
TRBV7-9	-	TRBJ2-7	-	CASSLAPTATASSYEQYF	TGTGCCAGCAGCTTAGCCCCCACGGCGACGGCTAGCTCCTACGAGCAGTACTTC
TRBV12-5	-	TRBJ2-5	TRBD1	CASGYSLKDRASPRETQYF	TGTGCTAGTGGCTACAGCTTGAAGGACAGGGCCTCACCCCGAGAGACCCAGTACTTC
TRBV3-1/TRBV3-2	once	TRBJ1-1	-	CASSLDQGNTEAFF	TGTGCCAGCAGCCTCGACCAGGGGAACACTGAAGCTTTCTTT
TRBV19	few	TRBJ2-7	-	CASSPRRDSIYF	TGTGCCAGTAGTCCCCGCCGGGACTCCATCTACTTC
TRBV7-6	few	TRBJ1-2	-	CASSLAENYGYTF	TGTGCCAGCAGCTTAGCAGAGAACTATGGCTACACCTTC
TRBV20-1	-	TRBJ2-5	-	CSARGQETQYF	TGCAGTGCCAGGGGTCAGGAGACCCAGTACTTC
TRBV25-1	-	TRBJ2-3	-	CASSEVAADTQYF	TGTGCCAGCAGTGAAGTAGCCGCAGATACGCAGTATTTT
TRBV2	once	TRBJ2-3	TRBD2	CASNGLAGPDTQYF	TGTGCCAGCAACGGACTAGCGGGGCCAGATACGCAGTATTTT
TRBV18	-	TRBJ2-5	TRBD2	CASSPYGGGRQTQYF	TGTGCCAGCTCACCATACGGCGGGGGGAGGCAGACCCAGTACTTC
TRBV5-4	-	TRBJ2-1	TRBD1	CASSPARQGYNEQFF	TGTGCCAGCAGCCCGGCCCGACAGGGCTACAATGAGCAGTTCTTC
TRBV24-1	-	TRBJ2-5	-	CATSDGLQETQYF	TGTGCCACCAGTGATGGACTGCAAGAGACCCAGTACTTC
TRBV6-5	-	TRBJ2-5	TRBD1	CASLPGTGGTETQYF	TGTGCCAGCCTCCCGGGGACAGGGGGGACGGAGACCCAGTACTTC
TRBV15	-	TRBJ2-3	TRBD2	CATSGGDFTDTQYF	TGTGCCACCTCGGGGGGGGACTTCACAGATACGCAGTATTTT
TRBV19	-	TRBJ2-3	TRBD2	CASRGTSIRTDTQYF	TGTGCCAGTAGGGGGACTAGCATCCGGACAGATACGCAGTATTTT
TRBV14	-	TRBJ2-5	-	CASSQELGQGVWTQYF	TGTGCCAGCAGCCAAGAACTGGGGCAGGGTGTATGGACCCAGTACTTC
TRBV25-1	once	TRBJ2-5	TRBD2	CASSDGGKETQYF	TGTGCCAGCAGTGACGGGGGGAAAGAGACCCAGTACTTC
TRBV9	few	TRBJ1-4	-	CASSVGQGVATNEKLFF	TGTGCCAGCAGCGTAGGCCAGGGCGTAGCAACTAATGAAAAACTGTTTTTT
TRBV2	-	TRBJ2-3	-	CASTRDTQYF	TGTGCCAGCACTAGGGATACGCAGTATTTT
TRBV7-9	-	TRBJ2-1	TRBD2	CASSLGSGGGDEQFF	TGTGCCAGCAGCTTAGGTAGCGGGGGAGGCGATGAGCAGTTCTTC
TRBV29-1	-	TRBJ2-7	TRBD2	CSVEGRGGEQYF	TGCAGCGTTGAGGGGCGGGGGGGCGAGCAGTACTTC
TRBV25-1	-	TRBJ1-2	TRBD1	CASSDHGTGGSGYTF	TGTGCCAGCAGTGACCACGGGACAGGGGGCAGTGGCTACACCTTC
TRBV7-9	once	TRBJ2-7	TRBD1	CASSFGTASYEQYF	TGTGCCAGCAGCTTCGGGACAGCAAGCTACGAGCAGTACTTC
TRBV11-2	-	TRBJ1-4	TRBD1	CASSSRGLVEKLFF	TGTGCCAGCAGCTCCAGGGGGCTTGTTGAAAAACTGTTTTTT
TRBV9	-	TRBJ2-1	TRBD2	CASSASGGFYNEQFF	TGTGCCAGCAGCGCCAGCGGGGGGTTTTACAATGAGCAGTTCTTC